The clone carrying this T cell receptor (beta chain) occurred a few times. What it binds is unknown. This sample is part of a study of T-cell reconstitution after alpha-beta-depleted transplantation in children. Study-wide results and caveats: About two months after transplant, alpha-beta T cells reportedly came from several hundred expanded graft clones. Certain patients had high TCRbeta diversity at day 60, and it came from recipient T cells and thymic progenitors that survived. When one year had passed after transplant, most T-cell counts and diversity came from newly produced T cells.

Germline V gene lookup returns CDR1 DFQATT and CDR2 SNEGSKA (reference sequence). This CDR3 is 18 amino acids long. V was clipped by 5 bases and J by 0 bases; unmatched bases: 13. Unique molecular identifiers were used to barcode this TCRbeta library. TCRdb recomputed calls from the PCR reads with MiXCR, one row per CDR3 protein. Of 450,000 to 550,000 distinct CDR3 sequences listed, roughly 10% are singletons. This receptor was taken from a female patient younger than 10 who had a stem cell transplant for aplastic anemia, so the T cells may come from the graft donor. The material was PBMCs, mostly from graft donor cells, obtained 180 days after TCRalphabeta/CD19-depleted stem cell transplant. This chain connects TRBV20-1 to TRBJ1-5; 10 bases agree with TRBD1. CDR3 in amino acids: CSAWAGTGALNSNQPQHF. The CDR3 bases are TGCAGTGCTTGGGCCGGGACAGGGGCTCTTAATAGCAATCAGCCCCAGCATTTT.